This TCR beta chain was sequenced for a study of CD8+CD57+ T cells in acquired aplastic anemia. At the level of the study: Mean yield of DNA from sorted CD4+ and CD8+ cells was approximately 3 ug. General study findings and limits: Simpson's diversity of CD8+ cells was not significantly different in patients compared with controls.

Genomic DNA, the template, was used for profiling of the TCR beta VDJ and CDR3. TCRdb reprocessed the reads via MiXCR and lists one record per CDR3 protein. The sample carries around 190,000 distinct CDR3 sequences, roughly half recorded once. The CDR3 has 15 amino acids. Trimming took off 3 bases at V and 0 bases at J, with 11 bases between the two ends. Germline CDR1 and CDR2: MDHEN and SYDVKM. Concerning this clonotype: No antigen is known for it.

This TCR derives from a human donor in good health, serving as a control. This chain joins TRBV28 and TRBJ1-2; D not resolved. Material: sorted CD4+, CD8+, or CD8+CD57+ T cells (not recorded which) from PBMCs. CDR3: CASSLAQSTNYGYTF. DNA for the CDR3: TGTGCCAGCAGTTTGGCCCAGTCAACTAACTATGGCTACACCTTC.